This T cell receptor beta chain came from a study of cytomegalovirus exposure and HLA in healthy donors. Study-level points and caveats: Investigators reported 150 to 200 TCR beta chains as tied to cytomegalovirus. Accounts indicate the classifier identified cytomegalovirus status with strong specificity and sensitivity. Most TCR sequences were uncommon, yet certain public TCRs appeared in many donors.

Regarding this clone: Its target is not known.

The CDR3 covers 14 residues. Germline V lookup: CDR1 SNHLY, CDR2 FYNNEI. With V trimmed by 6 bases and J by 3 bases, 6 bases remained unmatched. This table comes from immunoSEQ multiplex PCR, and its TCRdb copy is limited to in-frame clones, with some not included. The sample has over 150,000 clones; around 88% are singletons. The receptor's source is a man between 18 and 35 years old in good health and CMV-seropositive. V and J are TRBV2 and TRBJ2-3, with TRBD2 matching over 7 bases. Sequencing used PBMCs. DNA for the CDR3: TGTGCCAGCAGACCAAGGGAGGGGACAGATACGCAGTATTTT. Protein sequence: CASRPREGTDTQYF.